These 3 T cell receptor beta chains came from one sample sequenced in a study of blood T cells in healthy people across ages. It was with a sample-barcoded 5' primer and a J-beta primer mix that a second PCR of about 6 to 11 cycles was run. MiXCR, applied by TCRdb to the 5' RACE reads, yields one record per CDR3 protein. The sample records about a million distinct CDR3 sequences, 45% to 60% being singletons. The sequenced sample was blood. The receptors derive from a woman aged 55 to 70 in good health.

This clonotype was recorded a few times. This chain connects TRBV28 to TRBJ2-7; TRBD2 agrees at 7 bases. V gave up 4 bases and J gave up 6 bases; unmatched junction bases: 9. CDR1 is MDHEN and CDR2 is SYDVKM in the germline V gene. This CDR3 has 14 amino acids. The CDR3 DNA sequence: TGTGCCAGCAGTTCCAGCGGGATAAACCGCGAGCAGTACTTC. Translated: CASSSSGINREQYF.

The CDR3, as DNA: TGTGCCAGCAGCCTAGACAGGGGGCGCGATGGCTACACCTTC. It yields the protein CASSLDRGRDGYTF. The chain joins TRBV7-9 to TRBJ1-2; 10 nucleotides match TRBD1. The germline V gene encodes CDR1 SEHNR and CDR2 FQNEAQ (reference sequence). V gave up 5 bases and J gave up 6 bases; unmatched junction bases: 6. The CDR3 contains 14 residues.

The genes are TRBV5-1 and TRBJ2-3; D remains unclear. V shed 4 bases and J shed 6 bases, with 21 bases lying between them. The CDR3 loop spans 16 amino acids. The germline V gene encodes CDR1 SGHRS and CDR2 YFSETQ. The DNA for the CDR3 is TGCGCCAGCAGCCCGGGCCTGGGTTTCTCAAGGGATACGCAGTATTTT. Translating it yields CASSPGLGFSRDTQYF.